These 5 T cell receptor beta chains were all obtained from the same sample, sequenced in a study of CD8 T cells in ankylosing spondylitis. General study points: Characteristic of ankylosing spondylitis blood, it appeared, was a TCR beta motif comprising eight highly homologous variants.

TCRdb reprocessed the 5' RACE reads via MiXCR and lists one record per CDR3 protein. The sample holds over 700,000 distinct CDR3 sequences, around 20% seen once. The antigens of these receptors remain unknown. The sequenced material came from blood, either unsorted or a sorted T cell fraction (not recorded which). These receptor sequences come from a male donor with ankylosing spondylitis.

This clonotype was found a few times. The CDR3 reads CASSRQAFNEKLFF. The CDR3, as DNA: TGTGCCAGCAGTAGACAGGCCTTTAATGAAAAACTGTTTTTT. The chain uses TRBV6-1 and TRBJ1-4, with D possibly being TRBD1 (6 bases). The ends were cut back, 5 bases at V and 4 bases at J, with 11 bases in the middle. The CDR3 loop spans 14 amino acids. CDR1 and CDR2 from the germline V gene are MNHNS and SASEGT.

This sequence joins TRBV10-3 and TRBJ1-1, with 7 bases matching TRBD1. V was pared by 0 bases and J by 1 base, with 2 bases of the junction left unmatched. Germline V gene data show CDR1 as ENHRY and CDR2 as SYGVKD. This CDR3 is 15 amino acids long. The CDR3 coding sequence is TGTGCCATCAGTGAGTCGGACAGGAAGAACACTGAAGCTTTCTTT. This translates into CAISESDRKNTEAFF.

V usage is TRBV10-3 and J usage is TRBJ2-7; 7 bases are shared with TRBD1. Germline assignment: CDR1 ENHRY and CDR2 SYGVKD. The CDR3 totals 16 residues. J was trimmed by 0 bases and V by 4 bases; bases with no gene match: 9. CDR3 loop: CAISGSWTGSSYEQYF. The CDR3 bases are TGTGCCATCAGTGGGTCGTGGACAGGCAGCTCCTACGAGCAGTACTTC.

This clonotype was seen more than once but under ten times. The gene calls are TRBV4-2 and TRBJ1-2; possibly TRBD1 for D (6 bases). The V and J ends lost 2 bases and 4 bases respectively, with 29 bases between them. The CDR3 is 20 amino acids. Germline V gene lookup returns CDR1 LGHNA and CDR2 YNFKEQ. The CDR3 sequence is CASSQKASSGGDPASYGYTF. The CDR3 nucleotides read TGTGCCAGCAGCCAAAAAGCCTCCTCGGGGGGCGATCCTGCGAGCTATGGCTACACCTTC.

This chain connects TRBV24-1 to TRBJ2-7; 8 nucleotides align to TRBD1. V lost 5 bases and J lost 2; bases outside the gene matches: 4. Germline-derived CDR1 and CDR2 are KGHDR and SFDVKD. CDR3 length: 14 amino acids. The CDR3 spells CATSATGGTYEQYF. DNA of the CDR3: TGTGCCACCAGTGCAACAGGGGGAACCTACGAGCAGTACTTC.